Given below is one TCR beta chain in context. Assay: immunoSEQ multiplex PCR; the TCRdb copy retains only in-frame clones and omits some. The table includes some 150,000 clones, approximately 93% detected once. This specimen belongs to a study of T cell responses to AZD1222 COVID-19 vaccine. Study context: The study pooled second doses at about 4 or about 12 weeks.

The sample was peripheral blood, taken on day 0 of AZD1222 vaccination. The sequence was collected from an adult in good health.

The CDR3 DNA is TGTGCCAGCAGCCAAGATAAATATGGGGAGCGGGGTAAAGGCTTCACCGGCTACACCTTC. Translated: CASSQDKYGERGKGFTGYTF. The chain uses TRBV3-1 (or the pseudogene TRBV3-2) and TRBJ1-2; D remains ambiguous. This CDR3 contains 20 residues. The germline gives CDR1 LGHDT, CDR2 YNNKEL (reference sequence). Trimming cost V 0 bases and J 8 bases, with 31 bases left between them.